Listed below are T cell receptor beta chains from one sample, sequenced in a study of T cell responses to AZD1222 COVID-19 vaccine. Data came from immunoSEQ multiplex PCR; TCRdb stores just in-frame clones and leaves some out. The repertoire includes 95,000 to 150,000 clones, about 87% of them detected once, and about 5% sits in the top ten. The sequencing used peripheral blood, collected on day 0 of AZD1222 vaccination. The receptors shown here come from an adult in good health. The CDR3 runs from the conserved cysteine through the conserved F or W. Fields, in order: V gene, clone size, D gene, J gene, CDR3 DNA, CDR3 protein. D genes are given only for firm matches. Rows give clone size only sometimes, using once, few, many, or a class for an expanded clone.

V: TRBV2
size: .
D: TRBD1
J: TRBJ1-1
DNA: TGTGCCAGAAACCGGGACAGGGGCACTGAAGCTTTCTTT
CDR3: CARNRDRGTEAFF

V: TRBV30
size: .
D: TRBD2
J: TRBJ2-5
DNA: TGTGCCTGTTCAGCGGGAGGGGAGACCCAGTACTTC
CDR3: CACSAGGETQYF

V: TRBV18
size: .
D: .
J: TRBJ2-1
DNA: TGTGCCAGCTCACCACCGTCGACAGACCCTTACAATGAGCAGTTCTTC
CDR3: CASSPPSTDPYNEQFF

V: TRBV2
size: .
D: .
J: TRBJ2-6
DNA: TGTGCCAGCTCCTCCCGCTCTGGGGCCAACGTCCTGACTTTC
CDR3: CASSSRSGANVLTF

V: TRBV5-1
size: .
D: TRBD1
J: TRBJ1-1
DNA: TGCGCCAGCAGCCGCGGACAGGCGGGCACTGAAGCTTTCTTT
CDR3: CASSRGQAGTEAFF

V: TRBV6-5
size: few
D: TRBD1
J: TRBJ1-1
DNA: TGTGCCAGCAGAGGACAGGGGGGCACTGAAGCTTTCTTT
CDR3: CASRGQGGTEAFF

V: TRBV4-3
size: .
D: .
J: TRBJ2-3
DNA: TGCGCCAGCAGCCAATCCCTGGCATTCCCCGCAGATACGCAGTATTTT
CDR3: CASSQSLAFPADTQYF

V: TRBV7-2
size: .
D: TRBD1
J: TRBJ2-7
DNA: TGTGCCAGCAGCTTAGGGCCAGGGGGAACGTACGAGCAGTACTTC
CDR3: CASSLGPGGTYEQYF

V: TRBV10-3
size: once
D: TRBD1
J: TRBJ1-2
DNA: TGTGCCACGAAACAACAGGGGGCGGGCTATGGCTACACCTTC
CDR3: CATKQQGAGYGYTF

V: TRBV30
size: once
D: TRBD2
J: TRBJ2-3
DNA: TGTGCCCGAGATAGCGGGGCTAGCACAGATACGCAGTATTTT
CDR3: CARDSGASTDTQYF

V: TRBV5-1
size: once
D: .
J: TRBJ2-2
DNA: TGCGCCAGCAGCCCGAGGGACACCACCGGGGAGCTGTTTTTT
CDR3: CASSPRDTTGELFF

V: TRBV28
size: .
D: TRBD2
J: TRBJ2-1
DNA: TGTGCCAGCAATGATAGCGGGTCCCGCATTTGGCAGTTCTTC
CDR3: CASNDSGSRIWQFF

V: TRBV19
size: .
D: .
J: TRBJ2-5
DNA: TGTGCCAGTAGTATAGGGGGGGAGACCCAGTACTTC
CDR3: CASSIGGETQYF

V: TRBV7-6
size: .
D: .
J: TRBJ1-3
DNA: TGTGCCAGCAGCTCCGAGTCCGGAAACACCATATATTTT
CDR3: CASSSESGNTIYF

V: TRBV7-3
size: .
D: TRBD1
J: TRBJ2-3
DNA: TGTGCCAGCAGCACACGTGGACAGGGGGTCCCAGATACGCAGTATTTT
CDR3: CASSTRGQGVPDTQYF

V: TRBV11-3
size: .
D: TRBD1
J: TRBJ2-5
DNA: TGTGCCAGCAGCTTACGGGACAGGACCAAAGAGACCCAGTACTTC
CDR3: CASSLRDRTKETQYF

V: TRBV27
size: .
D: .
J: TRBJ2-1
DNA: TGTGCCAGCAGTTTTTTACCCGGGAGACATGAGCAGTTCTTC
CDR3: CASSFLPGRHEQFF

V: TRBV19
size: .
D: .
J: TRBJ2-1
DNA: TGTGCCAGCCGAACCCTCGACAGATACAATGAGCAGTTCTTC
CDR3: CASRTLDRYNEQFF

V: TRBV6-2/TRBV6-3
size: .
D: .
J: TRBJ1-2
DNA: TGTGCCAGCAGTTACCCAACAGCAACAAAGGATGGCTACACCTTC
CDR3: CASSYPTATKDGYTF

V: TRBV11-3
size: .
D: .
J: TRBJ2-3
DNA: TGTGCCAGCAGCTGGGGAGATACGCAGTATTTT
CDR3: CASSWGDTQYF

V: TRBV5-8
size: .
D: TRBD2
J: TRBJ2-1
DNA: TGTGCCAGCAGCTTCGGACGGACTAGCTCGAATGAGCAGTTCTTC
CDR3: CASSFGRTSSNEQFF

V: TRBV24-1
size: .
D: .
J: TRBJ2-1
DNA: TGTGCCACCAGTGATCCCCGGGTAACCAATGAGCAGTTCTTC
CDR3: CATSDPRVTNEQFF

V: TRBV12-3/TRBV12-4
size: .
D: .
J: TRBJ2-1
DNA: TGTGCCAGCAGTTTTGGAGCAAGTGAGCAGTTCTTC
CDR3: CASSFGASEQFF

V: TRBV5-1
size: .
D: TRBD1
J: TRBJ2-7
DNA: TGCGCCAGCAGCGAGGGACAGGGGGCGCGGGAGCAGTACTTC
CDR3: CASSEGQGAREQYF

V: TRBV2
size: .
D: TRBD1
J: TRBJ1-6
DNA: TGTGCCACCAGGGGACAGGAGGTCCTCCACTTT
CDR3: CATRGQEVLHF

V: TRBV3-1/TRBV3-2
size: .
D: .
J: TRBJ1-2
DNA: TGTGCCAGCAGCCAATTGTATGCTAACTATGGCTACACCTTC
CDR3: CASSQLYANYGYTF

V: TRBV4-1
size: .
D: .
J: TRBJ1-3
DNA: TGCGCCAGCAGCCAAGATGTCGGCAGAGGCTCTGGAAACACCATATATTTT
CDR3: CASSQDVGRGSGNTIYF

V: TRBV7-2
size: .
D: TRBD1
J: TRBJ1-4
DNA: TGTGCCAGCAGCTTTTCCGGGACAGGGGGTGAAAAACTGTTTTTT
CDR3: CASSFSGTGGEKLFF

V: TRBV28
size: .
D: .
J: TRBJ2-7
DNA: TGTGCCAGCAGCCCCGGCCGAATCTTGATTCAGTACTTC
CDR3: CASSPGRILIQYF

V: TRBV29-1
size: .
D: TRBD2
J: TRBJ2-1
DNA: TGCAGCGTTAGAGGAAGGACAGGGCTAGCGGGAGGGCGAGGAAATGAGCAGTTCTTC
CDR3: CSVRGRTGLAGGRGNEQFF

V: TRBV28
size: few
D: .
J: TRBJ2-2
DNA: TGTGCCAGCAGTTCCGGGGAGAGGGACACCGGGGAGCTGTTTTTT
CDR3: CASSSGERDTGELFF

V: TRBV18
size: few
D: .
J: TRBJ1-1
DNA: TGTGCCAGCTCACCACCGTCACAGGCCACGGGTCGGGCTTTCTTT
CDR3: CASSPPSQATGRAFF

V: TRBV29-1
size: .
D: .
J: TRBJ1-1
DNA: TGCAGCGTTAAGTGGGACACTGAAGCTTTCTTT
CDR3: CSVKWDTEAFF

V: TRBV5-1
size: .
D: .
J: TRBJ1-1
DNA: TGCGCCAGCAGCTTGCAGGGCGGTGAAAACACTGAAGCTTTCTTT
CDR3: CASSLQGGENTEAFF

V: TRBV6-1
size: .
D: .
J: TRBJ1-3
DNA: TGTGCCAGCAGTGAAATCCCTGGAAACACCATATATTTT
CDR3: CASSEIPGNTIYF

V: TRBV7-2
size: .
D: .
J: TRBJ1-1
DNA: TGTGCCAGCAGCTTAGTTGGGGTTACTGAAGCTTTCTTT
CDR3: CASSLVGVTEAFF

V: TRBV7-9
size: .
D: .
J: TRBJ2-1
DNA: TGTGCCAGCAGCGGACGGGACGGAAGCTCCTACAATGAGCAGTTCTTC
CDR3: CASSGRDGSSYNEQFF

V: TRBV28
size: once
D: TRBD1
J: TRBJ2-7
DNA: TGTGCCAGCAGTGAAACAGGGGGCTACGAGCAGTACTTC
CDR3: CASSETGGYEQYF

V: TRBV9
size: .
D: TRBD2
J: TRBJ2-3
DNA: TGTGCCAGCAGCGCAAACGAGCGGGGCGCCATCACAGATACGCAGTATTTT
CDR3: CASSANERGAITDTQYF

V: TRBV28
size: .
D: .
J: TRBJ2-1
DNA: TGTGCCAGCAGTCCCTACGGGAGTCTGGCGGAGCAGTTCTTC
CDR3: CASSPYGSLAEQFF

V: TRBV27
size: .
D: .
J: TRBJ2-1
DNA: TGTGCCAGCAGTTTCGACGGTTACAATGAGCAGTTCTTC
CDR3: CASSFDGYNEQFF

V: TRBV4-3
size: .
D: TRBD2
J: TRBJ2-3
DNA: TGCGCCAGCAGCCAAGATCCTTTTCGACTAGCGGGGTTCACAGATACGCAGTATTTT
CDR3: CASSQDPFRLAGFTDTQYF

V: TRBV3-1/TRBV3-2
size: .
D: .
J: TRBJ1-4
DNA: TGTGCCAGCAGCCATGAGGGGAAGGATGAAAAACTGTTTTTT
CDR3: CASSHEGKDEKLFF

V: TRBV19
size: .
D: .
J: TRBJ2-5
DNA: TGTGCCAGTAGTAAAGACGGTTTTAGGGAGACCCAGTACTTC
CDR3: CASSKDGFRETQYF